Listed here is a single T cell receptor (beta chain). The sample belongs to a study of Ad26.COV2.S vaccination and SARS-CoV-2 variants. Study in general: Once or twice, 56 days apart, Ad26.COV2.S was delivered intramuscularly.

The data were produced by immunoSEQ multiplex PCR, yet TCRdb's version contains in-frame clones alone and is incomplete. The table records about 480,000 clones, approximately 88% of them present only once. CDR3 length equals 13 residues. Germline V gene data show CDR1 as SQVTM and CDR2 as ANQGSEA. Trimming left V 3 bases short and J 0 bases short, with 8 bases between. Treatment of the sample: roughly 19 received Ad26.COV2.S at low or high dose, single or two shots; about 5 received placebo; per-sample allocation not given. The study sampled participants on day 63 after the first vaccine or placebo injection.

The sequences come from peripheral blood, collected in a trial of Ad26.COV2.S vaccine versus placebo. The sequence came from a person between 18 and 65 years old who received the Ad26.COV2.S COVID-19 vaccine or a placebo. The rearrangement uses TRBV29-1 and TRBJ1-1, with D tentatively TRBD1 (6 bases). CDR3 loop: CSVDGGMNTEAFF. CDR3 DNA: TGCAGCGTTGATGGGGGCATGAACACTGAAGCTTTCTTT.